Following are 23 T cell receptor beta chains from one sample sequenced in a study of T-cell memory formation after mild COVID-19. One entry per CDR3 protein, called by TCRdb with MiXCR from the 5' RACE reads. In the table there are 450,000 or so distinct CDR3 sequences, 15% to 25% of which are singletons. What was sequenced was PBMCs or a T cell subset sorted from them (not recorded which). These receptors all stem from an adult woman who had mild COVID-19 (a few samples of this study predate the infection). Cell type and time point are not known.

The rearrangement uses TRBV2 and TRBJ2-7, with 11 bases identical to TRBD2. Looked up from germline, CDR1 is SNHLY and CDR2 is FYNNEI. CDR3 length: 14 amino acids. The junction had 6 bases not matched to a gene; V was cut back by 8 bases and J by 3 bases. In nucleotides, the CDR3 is TGTGCCAGCCGGCAAGGGACTAGCGGCTACGAGCAGTACTTC. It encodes CASRQGTSGYEQYF.

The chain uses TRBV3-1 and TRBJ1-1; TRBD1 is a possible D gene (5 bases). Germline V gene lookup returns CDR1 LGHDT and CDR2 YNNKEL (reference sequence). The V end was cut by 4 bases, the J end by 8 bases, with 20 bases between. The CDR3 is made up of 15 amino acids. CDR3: CASSPREIFGGEAFF. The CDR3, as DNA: TGTGCCAGCAGCCCGCGAGAGATATTTGGGGGGGAAGCTTTCTTT.

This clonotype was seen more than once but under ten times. The CDR3 bases are TGCAGTGCTTTGGGACTAGCGGGAGGGTATGAGCAGTTCTTC. This encodes CSALGLAGGYEQFF. This chain connects TRBV20-1 to TRBJ2-1; 16 bases agree with TRBD2. Germline V gene data show CDR1 as DFQATT and CDR2 as SNEGSKA (reference sequence). The CDR3 is made up of 14 amino acids. With V trimmed by 5 bases and J by 8 bases, 3 bases remained unmatched.

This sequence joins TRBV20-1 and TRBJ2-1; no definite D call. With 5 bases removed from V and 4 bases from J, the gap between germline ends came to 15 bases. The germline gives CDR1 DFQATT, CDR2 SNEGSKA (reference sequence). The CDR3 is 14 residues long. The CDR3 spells CSAEVLLGYNEQFF. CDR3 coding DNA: TGCAGTGCTGAAGTACTCCTTGGTTACAATGAGCAGTTCTTC.

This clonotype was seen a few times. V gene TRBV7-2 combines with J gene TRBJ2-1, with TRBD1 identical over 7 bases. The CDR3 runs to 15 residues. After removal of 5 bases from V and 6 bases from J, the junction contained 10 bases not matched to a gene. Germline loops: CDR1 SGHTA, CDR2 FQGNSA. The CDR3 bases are TGTGCCAGCAGCCAAAGCCCGGACAGGTTCAATGAGCAGTTCTTC. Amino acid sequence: CASSQSPDRFNEQFF. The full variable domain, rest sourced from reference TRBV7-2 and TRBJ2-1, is GAGVSQSPSNKVTEKGKDVELRCDPISGHTALYWYRQSLGQGLEFLIYFQGNSAPDKSGLPSDRFSAERTGGSVSTLTIQRTQQEDSAVYLCASSQSPDRFNEQFFGPGTRLTVL.

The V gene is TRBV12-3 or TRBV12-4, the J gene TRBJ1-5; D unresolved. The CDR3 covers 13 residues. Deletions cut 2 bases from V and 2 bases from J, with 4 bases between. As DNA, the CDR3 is TGTGCCAGCAGTTTACGACGCAATCAGCCCCAGCATTTT. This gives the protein CASSLRRNQPQHF.

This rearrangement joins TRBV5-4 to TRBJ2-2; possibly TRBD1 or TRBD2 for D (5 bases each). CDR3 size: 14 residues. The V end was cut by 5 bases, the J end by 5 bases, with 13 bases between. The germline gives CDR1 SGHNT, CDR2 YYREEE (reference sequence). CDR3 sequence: CASSIGERTGELFF. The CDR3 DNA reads TGTGCCAGCAGTATAGGGGAGCGGACCGGGGAGCTGTTTTTT.

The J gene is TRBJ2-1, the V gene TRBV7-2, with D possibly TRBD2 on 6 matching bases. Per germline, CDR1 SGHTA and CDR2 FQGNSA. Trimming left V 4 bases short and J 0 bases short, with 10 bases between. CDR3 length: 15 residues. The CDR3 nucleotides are TGTGCCAGCAGCTACGGGAGCGGCTCCTACAATGAGCAGTTCTTC. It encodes CASSYGSGSYNEQFF. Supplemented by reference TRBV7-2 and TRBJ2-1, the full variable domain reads GAGVSQSPSNKVTEKGKDVELRCDPISGHTALYWYRQSLGQGLEFLIYFQGNSAPDKSGLPSDRFSAERTGGSVSTLTIQRTQQEDSAVYLCASSYGSGSYNEQFFGPGTRLTVL.

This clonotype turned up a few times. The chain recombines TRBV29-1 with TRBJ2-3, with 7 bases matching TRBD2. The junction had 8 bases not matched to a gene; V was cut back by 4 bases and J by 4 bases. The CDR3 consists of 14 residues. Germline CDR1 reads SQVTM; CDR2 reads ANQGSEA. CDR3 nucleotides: TGCAGCGTTGCAGGCGGGAGAGGCGCAGATACGCAGTATTTT. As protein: CSVAGGRGADTQYF.

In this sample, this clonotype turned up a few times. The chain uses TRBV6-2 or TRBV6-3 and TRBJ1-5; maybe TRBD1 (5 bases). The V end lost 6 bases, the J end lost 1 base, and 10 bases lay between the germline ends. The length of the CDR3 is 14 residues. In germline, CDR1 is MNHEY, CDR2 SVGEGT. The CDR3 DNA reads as TGTGCCAGCAGCCCCAGGGAAAGCAATCAGCCCCAGCATTTT. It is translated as CASSPRESNQPQHF.

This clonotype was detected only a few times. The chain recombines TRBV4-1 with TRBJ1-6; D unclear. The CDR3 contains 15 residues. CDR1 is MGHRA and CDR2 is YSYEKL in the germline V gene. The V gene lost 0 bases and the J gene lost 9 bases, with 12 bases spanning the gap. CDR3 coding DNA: TGCGCCAGCAGCCAAGATGGCAGCACCGGTTCACCCCTCCACTTT. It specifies CASSQDGSTGSPLHF.

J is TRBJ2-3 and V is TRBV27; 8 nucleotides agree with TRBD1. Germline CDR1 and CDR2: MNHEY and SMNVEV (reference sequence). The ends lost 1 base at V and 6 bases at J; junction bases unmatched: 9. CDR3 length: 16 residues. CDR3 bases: TGTGCCAGCAGTTTATTGGGCAGGGGGCCTCAGGATACGCAGTATTTT. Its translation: CASSLLGRGPQDTQYF.

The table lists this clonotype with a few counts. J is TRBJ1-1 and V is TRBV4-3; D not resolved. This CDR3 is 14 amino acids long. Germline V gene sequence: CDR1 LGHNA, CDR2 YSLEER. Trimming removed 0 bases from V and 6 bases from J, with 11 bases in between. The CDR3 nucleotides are TGCGCCAGCAGCCAAGATGTAGGGTACGCTGAAGCTTTCTTT. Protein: CASSQDVGYAEAFF.

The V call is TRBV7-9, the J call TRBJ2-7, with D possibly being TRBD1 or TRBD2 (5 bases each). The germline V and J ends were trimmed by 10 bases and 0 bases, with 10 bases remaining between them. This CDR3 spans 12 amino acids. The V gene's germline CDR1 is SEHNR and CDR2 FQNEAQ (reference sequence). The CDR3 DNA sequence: TGTGCCACCGGGGCTAACTCCTACGAGCAGTACTTC. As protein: CATGANSYEQYF.

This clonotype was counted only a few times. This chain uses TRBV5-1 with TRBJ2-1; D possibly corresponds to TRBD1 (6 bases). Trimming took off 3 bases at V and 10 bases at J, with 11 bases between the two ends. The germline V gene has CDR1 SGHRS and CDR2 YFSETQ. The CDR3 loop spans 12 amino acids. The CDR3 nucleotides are TGCGCCAGCAGCTGGGACCAGGGGGAGCAGTTCTTC. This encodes CASSWDQGEQFF.

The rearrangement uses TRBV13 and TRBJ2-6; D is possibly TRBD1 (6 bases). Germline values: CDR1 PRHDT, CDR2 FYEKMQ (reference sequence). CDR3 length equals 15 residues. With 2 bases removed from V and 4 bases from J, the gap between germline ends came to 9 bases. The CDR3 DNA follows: TGTGCCAGCAGCTTACAGGGGAACGGGGCCAACGTCCTGACTTTC. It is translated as CASSLQGNGANVLTF.

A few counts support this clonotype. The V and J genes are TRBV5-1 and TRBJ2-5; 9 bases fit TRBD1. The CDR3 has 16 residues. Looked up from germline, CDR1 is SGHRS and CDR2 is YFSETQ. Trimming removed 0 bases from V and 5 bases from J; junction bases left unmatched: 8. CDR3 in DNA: TGCGCCAGCAGCTTGGGCGGGACAGGGCGAGTGGAGACCCAGTACTTC. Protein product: CASSLGGTGRVETQYF.

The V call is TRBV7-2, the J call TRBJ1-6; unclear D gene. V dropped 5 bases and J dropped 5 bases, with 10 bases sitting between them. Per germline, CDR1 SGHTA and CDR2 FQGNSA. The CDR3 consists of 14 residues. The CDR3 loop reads CASSLVQHNSPLHF. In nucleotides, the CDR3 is TGTGCCAGCAGCCTAGTCCAGCATAATTCACCCCTCCACTTT.

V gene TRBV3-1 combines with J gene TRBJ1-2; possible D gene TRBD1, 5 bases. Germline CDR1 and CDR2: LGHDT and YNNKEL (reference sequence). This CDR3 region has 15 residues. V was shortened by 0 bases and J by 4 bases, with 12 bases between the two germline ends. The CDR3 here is CASSQDLTQGYGYTF. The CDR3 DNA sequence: TGTGCCAGCAGCCAAGATCTAACGCAGGGCTATGGCTACACCTTC.

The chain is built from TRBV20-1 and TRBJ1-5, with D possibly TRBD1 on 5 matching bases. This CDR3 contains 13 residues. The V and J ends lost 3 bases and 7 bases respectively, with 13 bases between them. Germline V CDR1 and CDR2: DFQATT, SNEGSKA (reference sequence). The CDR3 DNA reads TGCAGTGCTAGGGGGGGGGAAGGCCAGCCCCAGCATTTT. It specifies CSARGGEGQPQHF.

The CDR3 DNA sequence: TGTGCCAGCAGTTTAAACCCTGAGGGGACAGCTCGGCAGTACTTC. Translation: CASSLNPEGTARQYF. This chain uses TRBV27 with TRBJ2-7, with 7 positions matching TRBD1. The CDR3 consists of 15 residues. The J segment lost 9 bases and the V segment lost 2 bases, leaving 13 bases of the junction unmatched. Germline V lookup: CDR1 MNHEY, CDR2 SMNVEV (reference sequence).

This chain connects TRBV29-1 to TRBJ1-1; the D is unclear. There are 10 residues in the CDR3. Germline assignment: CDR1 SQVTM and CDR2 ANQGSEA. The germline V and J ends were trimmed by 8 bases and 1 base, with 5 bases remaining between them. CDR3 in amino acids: CSSKNTEAFF. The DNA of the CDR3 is TGCAGCTCGAAGAACACTGAAGCTTTCTTT.

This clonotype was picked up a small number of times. CDR3 DNA sequence: TGTGCCAGCAGCTTAAGGGACAGGGGGCCGAACACTGAAGCTTTCTTT. Protein product: CASSLRDRGPNTEAFF. The genes are TRBV7-3 and TRBJ1-1; 12 bases are a match to TRBD1. Looked up from germline, CDR1 is SGHTA and CDR2 is FQGTGA. The V segment lost 1 base and the J segment 1 base; nucleotides outside the gene matches: 1. The CDR3 is 16 amino acids.